Below are 18 T cell receptor beta chains sequenced from a single sample in a study of blood T cell repertoires in COVID-19. Only in-frame clones appear in the TCRdb table, and some are missing; sequencing was by immunoSEQ multiplex PCR. This sample yields 300,000 to 450,000 clones, of which roughly 84% are seen a single time; 1% belongs to the top ten. What was sequenced was PBMCs or T cells enriched from blood (not recorded which). These receptors originate from a woman in her 30s who had recovered from COVID-19.

The rearrangement uses TRBV27 and TRBJ2-1, with 9 positions matching TRBD1. The CDR3 is 15 amino acids. Unmatched junction bases numbered 12, after V lost 7 bases and J lost 8 bases. Germline CDR1 is MNHEY and CDR2 is SMNVEV (reference sequence). This chain's CDR3 is CASKRQGEIGYEQFF. DNA for the CDR3: TGTGCCAGCAAAAGACAGGGGGAAATCGGGTATGAGCAGTTCTTC.

The rearrangement links TRBV7-7 to TRBJ2-5; 9 bases match TRBD2. The germline V gene has CDR1 SSHAT and CDR2 FNYEAQ (reference sequence). With 5 bases clipped from V and 1 base from J, the junction kept 5 bases outside the gene matches. There are 15 residues in the CDR3. In nucleotides, the CDR3 is TGTGCCAGCAGCCCATTAGCGGGGGCCCAAGAGACCCAGTACTTC. This translates into CASSPLAGAQETQYF. Looking up the rest from reference TRBV7-7 and TRBJ2-5 gives the full variable domain: GAGVSQSPRYKVTKRGQDVTLRCDPISSHATLYWYQQALGQGPEFLTYFNYEAQPDKSGLPSDRFSAERPEGSISTLTIQRTEQRDSAMYRCASSPLAGAQETQYFGPGTRLLVL.

The chain uses TRBV18 and TRBJ1-5; TRBD1 matches at 8 bases. The CDR3 is 15 amino acids. The V gene's germline CDR1 is KGHSH and CDR2 LQKENI. Unmatched junction bases numbered 4, after V lost 6 bases and J lost 0 bases. CDR3 nucleotide sequence: TGTGCCAGCTCGAAGACAGGGGATAGCAATCAGCCCCAGCATTTT. Its translation is CASSKTGDSNQPQHF.

The gene calls are TRBV18 and TRBJ1-1; 8 bases match TRBD1. The germline V gene has CDR1 KGHSH and CDR2 LQKENI. CDR3 size: 16 residues. Trimming took 2 bases from V and 0 from J; bases not matched to a gene: 5. CDR3 sequence (DNA): TGTGCCAGCTCACCAATGGACAGGGTGTTGAACACTGAAGCTTTCTTT. Translated: CASSPMDRVLNTEAFF. Combining the CDR3 with reference TRBV18 and TRBJ1-1 gives the whole variable domain NAGVMQNPRHLVRRRGQEARLRCSPMKGHSHVYWYRQLPEEGLKFMVYLQKENIIDESGMPKERFSAEFPKEGPSILRIQQVVRGDSAAYFCASSPMDRVLNTEAFFGQGTRLTVV.

The chain joins TRBV3-1 (or the pseudogene TRBV3-2) to TRBJ2-7; 7 positions match TRBD2. J was trimmed by 4 bases and V by 1 base; bases with no gene match: 1. Per germline, CDR1 LGHDT and CDR2 YNNKEL (reference sequence). This CDR3 has 13 residues. This chain's CDR3 is CASSQGRGYEQYF. The DNA of the CDR3 is TGTGCCAGCAGCCAAGGGCGGGGGTACGAGCAGTACTTC.

CDR3 DNA sequence: TGTGCCAGCAGCCCACTCCTCGGGACAGGGCGGAAAGAGACCCAGTACTTC. Protein: CASSPLLGTGRKETQYF. The chain links TRBV14 to TRBJ2-5, with TRBD1 matching 9 bases. V was clipped by 4 bases and J by 3 bases; unmatched bases: 12. This CDR3 comprises 17 residues. Germline lookup yields CDR1 SGHDN and CDR2 FVKESK.

This clone occurred once. In DNA, the CDR3 is TGTGCCACCATGAATACAGGAACCTATGGCTACACCTTC. It codes for CATMNTGTYGYTF. The chain carries TRBV28 and TRBJ1-2; TRBD1 might be the D (5 bases). Germline V gene data show CDR1 as MDHEN and CDR2 as SYDVKM. The CDR3 runs 13 residues. Trimming pared 10 bases from V and 4 bases from J, leaving 16 bases between.

The J gene is TRBJ2-3, the V gene TRBV7-9, with D possibly being TRBD2 (5 bases). The CDR3 spans 15 residues. Per the germline V gene, CDR1 is SEHNR and CDR2 is FQNEAQ (reference sequence). With 6 bases removed from V and 0 bases from J, the gap between germline ends came to 13 bases. The CDR3: CASSAIRGSTDTQYF. The CDR3 bases are TGTGCCAGCAGTGCCATTCGGGGAAGCACAGATACGCAGTATTTT.

The genes are TRBV29-1 and TRBJ2-5; TRBD2 agrees at 8 bases. The CDR3 contains 13 residues. V was clipped by 4 bases and J by 0 bases; unmatched bases: 1. Germline CDR1 and CDR2: SQVTM and ANQGSEA. CDR3 region: CSVGTSNQETQYF. CDR3 bases: TGCAGCGTTGGGACTAGCAACCAAGAGACCCAGTACTTC.

The chain has TRBV25-1 and TRBJ1-1, with TRBD1 matching 8 bases. Germline trimming cut 4 bases from V and 4 bases from J; bases unmatched to any gene: 11. The V gene's germline CDR1 is MGHDK and CDR2 SYGVNS. The length of the CDR3 is 16 residues. The CDR3 protein is CASSAHGQGFSTEAFF. Here the CDR3 DNA reads TGTGCCAGCAGTGCTCACGGACAGGGTTTCAGCACTGAAGCTTTCTTT.

This chain joins TRBV10-3 and TRBJ2-7; 9 bases line up with TRBD2. Germline loops: CDR1 ENHRY, CDR2 SYGVKD. CDR3 length: 16 residues. After removal of 3 bases from V and 1 base from J, the junction contained 7 bases not matched to a gene. The chain's CDR3 is CAISDPWAGGSYEQYF. In DNA, the CDR3 is TGTGCCATCAGTGACCCTTGGGCGGGGGGGTCCTACGAGCAGTACTTC.

The chain couples TRBV3-1 (or the pseudogene TRBV3-2) to TRBJ1-5, with 12 nucleotides matching TRBD1. Germline trimming cut 4 bases from V and 6 bases from J; bases unmatched to any gene: 4. CDR3 length: 15 amino acids. Germline CDR1 reads LGHDT; CDR2 reads YNNKEL (reference sequence). CDR3 in DNA: TGTGCCAGCAGCCTCGGGACAGGGGGCGTTCAGCCCCAGCATTTT. Amino acids: CASSLGTGGVQPQHF.

The chain has TRBV25-1 and TRBJ1-3, with a possible D match to TRBD1 (6 bases). Trimming stripped 6 bases from V and 11 bases from J, with 11 bases between. Germline loops: CDR1 MGHDK, CDR2 SYGVNS. The CDR3 is made up of 11 amino acids. CDR3 coding DNA: TGTGCCAGCAGATCAGGGGCAGCCATATATTTT. It translates to CASRSGAAIYF.

This CDR3 reads CASSGRQGNYGYTF. The CDR3 bases are TGTGCCAGCAGCGGACGACAGGGGAACTATGGCTACACCTTC. This chain links TRBV9 with TRBJ1-2; 8 bases line up with TRBD1. CDR1 and CDR2 (germline): SGDLS, YYNGEE. Losses at the gene ends were 3 bases for V and 2 bases for J; bases not matched to a gene: 3. This CDR3 region has 14 residues.

V and J are TRBV14 and TRBJ2-1, with TRBD2 matching 11 bases. Germline CDR1 and CDR2: SGHDN and FVKESK. Trimming took 1 base from V and 7 from J; bases not matched to a gene: 12. CDR3 length equals 18 residues. CDR3 DNA sequence: TGTGCCAGCAGCCAAGCTCCGAGACTAGCGGGGACAACAAATGAGCAGTTCTTC. Protein product: CASSQAPRLAGTTNEQFF.

This clone appeared once. The chain combines TRBV12-5 with TRBJ1-5; 8 bases are a match to TRBD1. The CDR3 is 19 amino acids. CDR1 and CDR2 (germline): LGHNT, FRNRAP. V was clipped by 9 bases and J by 4 bases; unmatched bases: 23. CDR3 coding DNA: TGTGCTAGCAGCCGGCGGGAGATAGGGGGCAGGGGGCTGAATCAGCCCCAGCATTTT. Its protein is CASSRREIGGRGLNQPQHF. The complete variable domain, with remaining parts taken from reference TRBV12-5 and TRBJ1-5, reads DARVTQTPRHKVTEMGQEVTMRCQPILGHNTVFWYRQTMMQGLELLAYFRNRAPLDDSGMPKDRFSAEMPDATLATLKIQPSEPRDSAVYFCASSRREIGGRGLNQPQHFGDGTRLSIL.

The rearrangement joins TRBV19 to TRBJ2-1; 9 bases fit TRBD2. From germline, CDR1 is LNHDA and CDR2 SQIVND (reference sequence). The J segment lost 5 bases and the V segment lost 1 base, leaving 6 bases of the junction unmatched. The length of the CDR3 is 16 residues. CDR3 bases: TGTGCCAGTAGTATAGCCGGGACTAGCATCCACAATGAGCAGTTCTTC. It specifies CASSIAGTSIHNEQFF.

On this clone: Different DNA sequences within this sample yield the same CDR3. V gene TRBV5-1 combines with J gene TRBJ2-7; no definite D call. This CDR3 has 12 residues. Germline CDR1 and CDR2: SGHRS and YFSETQ. The germline V and J ends were trimmed by 4 bases and 0 bases, with 5 bases remaining between them. The CDR3 nucleotides are TGCGCCAGCAGCCCTAGCTCCTACGAGCAGTACTTC. Translating gives CASSPSSYEQYF. Filled out from reference TRBV5-1 and TRBJ2-7, the complete variable domain reads KAGVTQTPRYLIKTRGQQVTLSCSPISGHRSVSWYQQTPGQGLQFLFEYFSETQRNKGNFPGRFSGRQFSNSRSEMNVSTLELGDSALYLCASSPSSYEQYFGPGTRLTVT.